These 22 T cell receptor beta chains were all obtained from the same sample, sequenced in a study of T-cell reconstitution after alpha-beta-depleted transplantation in children. A library of TCRbeta sequences, prepared with unique molecular identifiers, was generated. MiXCR, run by TCRdb on the PCR reads, gives a single entry per CDR3 protein. Found here are 60,000 to 80,000 distinct CDR3 sequences, 7.3% of them singletons; the top ten hold 2.5%. The sample consisted of PBMCs from the stem cell graft donor, taken from the stem cell graft. The receptors shown here come from a human donor who donated a stem cell graft to a child with acute lymphoblastic leukemia.

The chain employs TRBV20-1 and TRBJ2-2; 10 bases map to TRBD2. Trimming removed 3 bases from V and 4 bases from J; junction bases left unmatched: 2. This CDR3 has 14 amino acids. Looked up from germline, CDR1 is DFQATT and CDR2 is SNEGSKA (reference sequence). CDR3 amino acids: CSARIAGGTGELFF. As DNA, the CDR3 is TGCAGTGCTAGGATAGCGGGGGGCACCGGGGAGCTGTTTTTT.

This clonotype occurred many times. The chain uses TRBV5-1 and TRBJ2-1, with D possibly TRBD2 on 5 matching bases. The CDR3 consists of 14 residues. The germline V and J ends were trimmed by 4 bases and 6 bases, with 14 bases remaining between them. The V gene's germline CDR1 is SGHRS and CDR2 YFSETQ. The CDR3 DNA reads as TGCGCCAGCAGCCTTCCACATAGCGCCAATGAGCAGTTCTTC. Translating gives CASSLPHSANEQFF.

This clonotype was counted at least ten times. The chain links TRBV10-2 to TRBJ2-3, with D perhaps TRBD2 (6 bases). Trimming pared 6 bases from V and 4 bases from J, leaving 14 bases between. Germline values: CDR1 WSHSY, CDR2 SAAADI. This CDR3 region has 14 residues. CDR3 region: CASRGGQISDTQYF. CDR3 nucleotides: TGCGCCAGCAGGGGGGGTCAGATATCAGATACGCAGTATTTT.

This clonotype was detected many times. This chain uses TRBV12-3 or TRBV12-4 with TRBJ2-7; the match to TRBD1 covers 8 bases. The CDR3 has 15 residues. V lost 6 bases, J lost 0 bases, and 7 bases stayed unmatched. DNA of the CDR3: TGTGCCAGCAGGGCGGACAGGGAGAGCTCCTACGAGCAGTACTTC. It yields the protein CASRADRESSYEQYF.

A few counts support this clonotype. The chain links TRBV3-1 to TRBJ2-7; 12 bases align to TRBD2. V lost 4 bases, J lost 7 bases, and 8 bases stayed unmatched. This CDR3 has 15 residues. Per the germline V gene, CDR1 is LGHDT and CDR2 is YNNKEL (reference sequence). CDR3 coding DNA: TGTGCCAGCAGCCCCCCGACTAGCGGGAGAAATGAGCAGTACTTC. Protein: CASSPPTSGRNEQYF.

This clonotype was seen at least ten times. The chain is built from TRBV6-5 and TRBJ2-1, with a possible D match to TRBD1 (6 bases). CDR3 length: 20 residues. The germline V gene encodes CDR1 MNHEY and CDR2 SVGAGI. Trimming took 6 bases from V and 0 from J, leaving 27 bases between them. CDR3 sequence (DNA): TGTGCCAGCAGCCCACACAGGACAGTGAGAGCCATTAGCTCCTACAATGAGCAGTTCTTC. This codes for CASSPHRTVRAISSYNEQFF.

Many counts were recorded for this clonotype. The J gene is TRBJ2-5, the V gene TRBV4-1; D perhaps matches TRBD1 (5 bases). The CDR3 sequence is 13 residues long. V gave up 9 bases and J gave up 2 bases, with 13 bases separating them. Germline CDR1 is MGHRA and CDR2 is YSYEKL. CDR3 residues: CASAQGNQETQYF. DNA of the CDR3: TGCGCCAGTGCCCAGGGAAATCAAGAGACCCAGTACTTC.

This clonotype turned up a few times. Here the CDR3 DNA reads TGCAGCGTCGGACAGGGAGGCGCTGAAGCTTTCTTT. Translated: CSVGQGGAEAFF. The V call is TRBV29-1, the J call TRBJ1-1, with 8 bases lining up with TRBD1. Germline assignment: CDR1 SQVTM and CDR2 ANQGSEA. The junction had 6 bases not matched to a gene; V was cut back by 6 bases and J by 6 bases. This CDR3 region has 12 residues.

The chain carries TRBV6-5 and TRBJ1-3; TRBD1 might be the D (5 bases). The CDR3 runs 16 residues. The V and J ends lost 4 bases and 0 bases respectively, with 13 bases between them. CDR1 MNHEY and CDR2 SVGAGI come from the germline V gene. CDR3 sequence: CASSFDSLGSGNTIYF. CDR3 DNA sequence: TGTGCCAGCAGTTTCGACAGTCTCGGCTCTGGAAACACCATATATTTT.

This clonotype has only a few counts. The rearrangement uses TRBV6-5 and TRBJ2-5; weak D call: TRBD1 (7 bases). The CDR3 runs 14 residues. CDR1 is MNHEY and CDR2 is SVGAGI in the germline V gene. Trimming took off 3 bases at V and 5 bases at J, with 13 bases between the two ends. The CDR3 DNA is TGTGCCAGCAGTTATGGAGGGGGCGGGGAGACCCAGTACTTC. Its translation is CASSYGGGGETQYF.

The table lists this clonotype with many counts. V is TRBV18 and J is TRBJ1-2; tentatively, D is TRBD1 (6 bases). CDR3 length: 13 amino acids. Germline V gene data show CDR1 as KGHSH and CDR2 as LQKENI. V was cut by 2 bases and J by 7 bases, with 11 bases left in between. CDR3 in amino acids: CASSPTGAAGYTF. CDR3 nucleotide sequence: TGTGCCAGCTCACCAACGGGGGCGGCTGGCTACACCTTC.

The sample holds a few counts of this clonotype. This rearrangement joins TRBV20-1 to TRBJ2-5; D may be TRBD1 or TRBD2 (5 bases each). The CDR3 is made up of 13 amino acids. The germline V gene has CDR1 DFQATT and CDR2 SNEGSKA (reference sequence). Trimming took 3 bases from V and 6 from J, leaving 14 bases between them. CDR3 nucleotides: TGCAGTGCTAGCTTGGGACGGTCGAAGACCCAGTACTTC. Its translation: CSASLGRSKTQYF.

In its sample, this clonotype was seen many times. V usage is TRBV6-5 and J usage is TRBJ1-1; D is possibly TRBD1 (5 bases). This CDR3 comprises 18 residues. Germline CDR1 reads MNHEY; CDR2 reads SVGAGI. Between the trimmed V and J ends, which lost 4 bases and 1 base, there was a span of 22 bases. CDR3 in DNA: TGTGCCAGCAGTTTGATGCGGTGGCAGGGTATATCGAACACTGAAGCTTTCTTT. It encodes CASSLMRWQGISNTEAFF.

CDR3 sequence: CATSRSRVSNQPQHF. DNA for the CDR3: TGTGCCACCAGCCGGAGCCGAGTTAGCAATCAGCCCCAGCATTTT. V and J are TRBV15 and TRBJ1-5, with D hard to call. The CDR3 is made up of 15 amino acids. Germline assignment: CDR1 LNHNV and CDR2 YYDKDF (reference sequence). Trimming shortened V by 5 bases and J by 0 bases, and 11 bases separated the two germline ends.

This clonotype was found many times. The V gene is TRBV28, the J gene TRBJ2-4; tentatively, D is TRBD1 (6 bases). Trimming removed 7 bases at V and 0 bases at J, with 22 bases between. Germline CDR1 MDHEN, CDR2 SYDVKM. CDR3 length: 18 amino acids. The CDR3 DNA follows: TGTGCCAGCACCCATGGAGGACAGCCGCGTTCAGCCAAAAACATTCAGTACTTC. Protein sequence: CASTHGGQPRSAKNIQYF.

This clonotype was seen repeatedly, ten times or more. The genes are TRBV18 and TRBJ2-1, with a possible D match to TRBD2 (5 bases). The CDR3 totals 15 residues. With 0 bases removed from V and 6 bases from J, the gap between germline ends came to 12 bases. Looked up from germline, CDR1 is KGHSH and CDR2 is LQKENI. The CDR3: CASSPPWRAVNEQFF. CDR3 nucleotide sequence: TGTGCCAGCTCACCACCCTGGCGGGCCGTCAATGAGCAGTTCTTC.

The sample holds many counts of this clonotype. The V and J genes are TRBV20-1 and TRBJ1-1; D unclear. This CDR3 is 12 amino acids long. Germline CDR1 and CDR2: DFQATT and SNEGSKA (reference sequence). With 5 bases removed from V and 6 bases from J, the gap between germline ends came to 13 bases. The CDR3 region is CSARWGWAEAFF. In DNA, the CDR3 is TGCAGTGCTCGGTGGGGATGGGCTGAAGCTTTCTTT.

To note about this clonotype: The CDR3 does not end in the conserved phenylalanine or tryptophan, so this is likely a read error. This chain uses TRBV4-3 with TRBJ2-5; perhaps TRBD2 as D (7 bases). Germline V gene lookup returns CDR1 LGHNA and CDR2 YSLEER. Trimming left V 0 bases short and J 1 base short, with 12 bases between. This CDR3 comprises 16 residues. The CDR3 DNA reads TGCGCCAGCAGCCAAGATCTGGGGGGGCTCCAAGAGACCCAGTACTGC. It is translated as CASSQDLGGLQETQYC.

This clonotype was observed many times. The CDR3 is CASTRTGAYEQYF. The CDR3 bases are TGTGCCAGCACCCGGACAGGGGCCTACGAGCAGTACTTC. The rearrangement uses TRBV6-5 and TRBJ2-7; 9 positions agree with TRBD1. The CDR3 is 13 amino acids. J gave up 2 bases and V 7 bases, and 3 bases lay outside the gene matches. CDR1 and CDR2 from the germline V gene are MNHEY and SVGAGI.

The V gene is TRBV6-5, the J gene TRBJ2-7; D is tentatively TRBD1 or TRBD2 (6 bases each). This CDR3 contains 15 residues. Germline V gene lookup returns CDR1 MNHEY and CDR2 SVGAGI. V lost 0 bases to trimming and J lost 1 base, with 10 bases between them. The CDR3, as DNA: TGTGCCAGCAGTTACTCGAGGGGGACTTCCTACGAGCAGTACTTC. Its translation is CASSYSRGTSYEQYF.

The chain employs TRBV4-3 and TRBJ2-2, with 13 positions matching TRBD2. The CDR3 is made up of 16 amino acids. Germline-derived CDR1 and CDR2 are LGHNA and YSLEER. With V trimmed by 7 bases and J by 6 bases, 8 bases remained unmatched. CDR3 nucleotide sequence: TGCGCCAGCACCACTAGCGGGGGGGCCAGGTCCGGGGAGCTGTTTTTT. Translation: CASTTSGGARSGELFF.

This clonotype appeared a few times. The chain is built from TRBV15 and TRBJ1-1, with a tentative D call TRBD1 (5 bases). The V end lost 9 bases, the J end lost 2 bases, and 10 bases lay between the germline ends. The germline gives CDR1 LNHNV, CDR2 YYDKDF (reference sequence). The length of the CDR3 is 12 residues. Here the CDR3 DNA reads TGTGCCACTGGGACCGCCAACACTGAAGCTTTCTTT. Translation gives CATGTANTEAFF.